The clone carrying this T cell receptor beta chain was counted many times. The source of the sample is a study of regulatory T cells in long-lasting Graves disease. Time point: newly diagnosed GD, antithyroid drugs for less than 3 months. The TCR library used RNA extracted from PBMCs. Patients were from an endocrinology department in Xi'an, China. The authors built TCR beta libraries using iRepertoire HTBI primers and Arm-PCR of CDR3 regions. TCRdb used MiXCR to reprocess the multiplex PCR reads, holding one entry per CDR3 protein. The table has some 500,000 distinct CDR3 sequences, about 13% seen once; the top ten hold approximately 9.3%. This sample was also put to use in a study of T cells in Graves' hyperthyroidism and ophthalmopathy.

The clonotype was recovered from a man between 25 and 39 years old with Graves disease. This specimen was peripheral blood mononuclear cells (PBMCs), taken at new diagnosis, from a patient treated with antithyroid drugs.

The CDR3 sequence: CASSSRFEAFF. In DNA, the CDR3 is TGTGCCAGCAGCTCCCGTTTTGAAGCTTTCTTT. The rearrangement links TRBV27 to TRBJ1-1, with D uncertain. The V gene's germline CDR1 is MNHEY and CDR2 SMNVEV (reference sequence). This CDR3 region has 11 residues. Trimming removed 6 bases from V and 7 bases from J, with 9 bases in between.